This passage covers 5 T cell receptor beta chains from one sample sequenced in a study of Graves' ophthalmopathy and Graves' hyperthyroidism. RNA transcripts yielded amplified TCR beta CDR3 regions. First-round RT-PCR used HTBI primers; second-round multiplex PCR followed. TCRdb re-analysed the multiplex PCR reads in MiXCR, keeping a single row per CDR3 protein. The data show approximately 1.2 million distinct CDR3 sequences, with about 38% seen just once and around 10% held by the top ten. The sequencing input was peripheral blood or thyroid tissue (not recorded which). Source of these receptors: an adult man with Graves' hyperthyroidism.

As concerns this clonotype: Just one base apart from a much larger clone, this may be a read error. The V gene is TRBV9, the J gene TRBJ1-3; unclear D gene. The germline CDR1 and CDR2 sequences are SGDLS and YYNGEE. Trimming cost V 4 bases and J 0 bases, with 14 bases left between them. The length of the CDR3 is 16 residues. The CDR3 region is CASSPPGSSSGNTIYF. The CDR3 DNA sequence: TGTGCCAGCAGCCCGCCTGGGTCGAGCTCTGGAAACACCATATATTTT.

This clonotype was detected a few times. CDR3 DNA sequence: TGCAGCGTTGAAGCGGTCCAGGGGTATGGCTACACCTTC. It is translated as CSVEAVQGYGYTF. This chain links TRBV29-1 with TRBJ1-2, with D perhaps matching TRBD1 (6 bases). The germline CDR1 and CDR2 sequences are SQVTM and ANQGSEA. The CDR3 length is 13 residues. Trimming removed 1 base from V and 5 bases from J, with 11 bases in between.

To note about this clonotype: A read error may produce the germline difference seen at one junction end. CDR3 DNA: TGCGCCAGCAGCCGAACAGGGACGGGGACCCAGTACTTC. Translated: CASSRTGTGTQYF. The genes are TRBV25-1 and TRBJ2-5; D is possibly TRBD1 (6 bases). The CDR3 contains 13 residues. Germline V CDR1 and CDR2: MGHDK, SYGVNS.

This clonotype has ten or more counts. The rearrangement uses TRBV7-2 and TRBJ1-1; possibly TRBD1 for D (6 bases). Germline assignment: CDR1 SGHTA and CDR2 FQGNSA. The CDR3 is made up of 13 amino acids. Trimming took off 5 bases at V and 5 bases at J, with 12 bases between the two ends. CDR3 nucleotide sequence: TGTGCCAGCAGCCGCACAGGGAGGACTGAAGCTTTCTTT. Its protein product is CASSRTGRTEAFF.

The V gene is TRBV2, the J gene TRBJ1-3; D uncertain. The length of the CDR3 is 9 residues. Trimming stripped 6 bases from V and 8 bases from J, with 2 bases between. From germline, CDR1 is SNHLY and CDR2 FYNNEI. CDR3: CASRDTIYF. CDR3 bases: TGTGCCAGCAGGGACACCATATATTTT.